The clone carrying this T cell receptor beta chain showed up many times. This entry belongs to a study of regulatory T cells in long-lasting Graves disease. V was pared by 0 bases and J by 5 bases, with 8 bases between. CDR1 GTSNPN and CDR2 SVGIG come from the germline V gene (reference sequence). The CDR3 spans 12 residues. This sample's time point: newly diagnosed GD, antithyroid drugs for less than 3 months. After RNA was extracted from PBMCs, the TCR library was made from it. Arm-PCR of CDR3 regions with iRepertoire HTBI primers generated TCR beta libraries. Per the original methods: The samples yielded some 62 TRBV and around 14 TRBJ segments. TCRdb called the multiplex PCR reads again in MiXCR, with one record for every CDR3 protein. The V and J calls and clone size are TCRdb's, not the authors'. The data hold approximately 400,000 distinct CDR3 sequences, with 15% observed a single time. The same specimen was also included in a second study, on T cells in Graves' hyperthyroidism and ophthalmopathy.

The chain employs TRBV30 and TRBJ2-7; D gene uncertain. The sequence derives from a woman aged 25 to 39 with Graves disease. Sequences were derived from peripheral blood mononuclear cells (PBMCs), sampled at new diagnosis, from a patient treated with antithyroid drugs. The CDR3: CAWSVLGNEQYF. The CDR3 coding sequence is TGTGCCTGGAGTGTACTGGGAAACGAGCAGTACTTC.